This T cell receptor (beta chain) appears in the sequencing data of a study of CD8 T cells in ankylosing spondylitis. Overall study results and limits: Reportedly, matched ankylosing spondylitis synovial fluid was significantly enriched for disease-linked clones. There were earlier reports of some motif variants in reactive arthritis synovial fluid and blood.

The CDR3 has 15 residues. The V and J ends lost 6 bases and 7 bases respectively, with 19 bases between them. Germline lookup yields CDR1 MNHEY and CDR2 SVGEGT. Many counts were recorded for this clonotype. Its antigen is unidentified. Preparation of TCR beta libraries was done by quantitative 5'-RACE with molecular barcodes. Each CDR3 protein is one row after TCRdb ran MiXCR on the 5' RACE reads. Of around 130,000 distinct CDR3 sequences listed, 9.3% are singletons. The receptor comes from a male donor with ankylosing spondylitis or in good health (not recorded which). V is TRBV6-2 or TRBV6-3 and J is TRBJ2-1; a weak D match, TRBD2 (5 bases). Sequences were obtained from blood, either unsorted or a sorted T cell fraction (not recorded which). The CDR3 spells CASRPLDLMNNEQFF. Here the CDR3 DNA reads TGTGCCAGCAGACCACTAGATTTAATGAATAATGAGCAGTTCTTC.